This record concerns one T cell receptor (beta chain) sequence. Its matching antigen is unknown. This record comes from a study of shared clonotypes between healthy human individuals. Whole-study results and caveats: It was expected that sequencing depth would affect clonotype sharing among donors. The study found 4.5% to 5% of naive CD4 clonotypes shared across several donors.

Trimming removed 5 bases at V and 10 bases at J, with 9 bases between. The germline V gene has CDR1 SEHNR and CDR2 FQNEAQ (reference sequence). This CDR3 comprises 11 residues. Per the original data handling: Sequence data from immunoSEQ were junction-only and lacked quality scores; consequently, filtering differed. The repertoire was sequenced with immunoSEQ multiplex PCR; TCRdb's copy has only in-frame clones and lacks some. That table furnishes V, J and clone size, whereas the DNA furnished D and trimming. The sample holds more than 550,000 clones, roughly nine tenths seen once. Naive CD8 cells comprised CD45RO-negative, CCR7-positively selected cells, excluding terminally differentiated effector memory CD45RA+ cells.

This clonotype originated in a man aged 30 to 39 in good health. This chain joins TRBV7-9 and TRBJ2-1, with D hard to call. The specimen was naive CD8+ T cells sorted from blood. The CDR3 sequence: CASSLAEEQFF. The DNA for the CDR3 is TGTGCCAGCAGCCTCGCGGAGGAGCAGTTCTTC.